This is a list of T cell receptor beta chains from one sample in a study of CD8 T cells in Susac syndrome. TCRdb recomputed calls from the immunoSEQ multiplex PCR reads with MiXCR, one row per CDR3 protein. This table holds roughly 200,000 distinct CDR3 sequences, roughly 95% found once. Material for sequencing was CD4+ T cells from PBMCs. The receptors were gathered from a human donor in good health. CDR3s include the opening cysteine and the closing phenylalanine or tryptophan. A D gene is named only where the DNA matches it firmly. Part of the rows lack a size; the others show once, few, many or a class for expanded clones.

clone size: NA
D gene: NA
V gene: TRBV18
J gene: TRBJ1-2
CDR3 DNA: TGTGCCAGCTCACCCGAGGGTATCTATGGCTACACCTTC
CDR3 protein: CASSPEGIYGYTF

clone size: NA
D gene: TRBD2
V gene: TRBV9
J gene: TRBJ2-5
CDR3 DNA: TGTGCCAGCGCTACGGACTTTTCCGGGACTAGGCAGGATCCGACCCAGTACTTC
CDR3 protein: CASATDFSGTRQDPTQYF

clone size: few
D gene: NA
V gene: TRBV7-2
J gene: TRBJ2-5
CDR3 DNA: TGTGCCAGCAGTTTAGGTGTTCAAGAGACCCAGTACTTC
CDR3 protein: CASSLGVQETQYF

clone size: NA
D gene: NA
V gene: TRBV29-1
J gene: TRBJ2-7
CDR3 DNA: TGCAGCCTAGGTGCAGCATCCTACGAGCAGTACTTC
CDR3 protein: CSLGAASYEQYF

clone size: NA
D gene: NA
V gene: TRBV27
J gene: TRBJ2-7
CDR3 DNA: TGTGCCAGCAGTTCGACGGGACGAGCGGACCTATTCCACCGCTTC
CDR3 protein: CASSSTGRADLFHRF

clone size: NA
D gene: NA
V gene: TRBV15
J gene: TRBJ2-3
CDR3 DNA: TGTGCCACCAGCAGAGTGAGCAGGAGCACAGATACGCAGTATTTT
CDR3 protein: CATSRVSRSTDTQYF

clone size: NA
D gene: NA
V gene: TRBV2
J gene: TRBJ1-1
CDR3 DNA: TGTGCCAGCAGTCTCCTTGGGGGGAGGAACACTGAAGCTTTCTTT
CDR3 protein: CASSLLGGRNTEAFF

clone size: NA
D gene: TRBD1
V gene: TRBV12-3/TRBV12-4
J gene: TRBJ1-5
CDR3 DNA: TGTGCCAGCAGTTCGACAGGGGGGAGTCAGCCCCAGCATTTT
CDR3 protein: CASSSTGGSQPQHF

clone size: NA
D gene: NA
V gene: TRBV30
J gene: TRBJ1-5
CDR3 DNA: TGTGCCTTTAACAGGGGCAATCAGCCCCAGCATTTT
CDR3 protein: CAFNRGNQPQHF

clone size: NA
D gene: NA
V gene: TRBV29-1
J gene: TRBJ1-6
CDR3 DNA: TGCAGCGTAAGGGGGGAGATCAATTCACCCCTCCACTTT
CDR3 protein: CSVRGEINSPLHF

clone size: NA
D gene: NA
V gene: TRBV24-1
J gene: TRBJ2-5
CDR3 DNA: TGTGCCACCAGTGATTTAGGACGAAAGGGGGAGACCCAGTACTTC
CDR3 protein: CATSDLGRKGETQYF

clone size: NA
D gene: TRBD2
V gene: TRBV4-1
J gene: TRBJ2-5
CDR3 DNA: TGCGCCAGCAGCCAACCGAGGACTAGCGCTCAAGAGACCCAGTACTTC
CDR3 protein: CASSQPRTSAQETQYF

clone size: NA
D gene: NA
V gene: TRBV9
J gene: TRBJ1-3
CDR3 DNA: TGTGCCAGCCGACCGAGGGGGGGAGCTGGAAACACCATATATTTT
CDR3 protein: CASRPRGGAGNTIYF

clone size: NA
D gene: TRBD1
V gene: TRBV12-3/TRBV12-4
J gene: TRBJ1-6
CDR3 DNA: TGTGCCAGCAGACAGGGGAGGGATTCACCCCTCCACTTT
CDR3 protein: CASRQGRDSPLHF

clone size: NA
D gene: NA
V gene: TRBV3-1
J gene: TRBJ1-2
CDR3 DNA: TGTGCCAGCAGCCAAGTAGGGCCCTATGGCTACACCTTC
CDR3 protein: CASSQVGPYGYTF

clone size: NA
D gene: NA
V gene: TRBV20-1
J gene: TRBJ1-2
CDR3 DNA: TGCAATGCTACTCCAGGGTCGACTAACTATGGCTACACCTTC
CDR3 protein: CNATPGSTNYGYTF

clone size: once
D gene: NA
V gene: TRBV24-1
J gene: TRBJ1-1
CDR3 DNA: TGTGCCACCAGTGGAACGGGGGGGAACACTGAAGCTTTCTTT
CDR3 protein: CATSGTGGNTEAFF

clone size: NA
D gene: NA
V gene: TRBV20-1
J gene: TRBJ2-4
CDR3 DNA: TGCAGTGCTCCCCCCTACAGGGAGACCCCAAACATTCAGTACTTC
CDR3 protein: CSAPPYRETPNIQYF

clone size: NA
D gene: TRBD2
V gene: TRBV20-1
J gene: TRBJ2-5
CDR3 DNA: TGCAGTGCTAGAGCCCTGAGGGAGGGAGGACAAGAGACCCAGTACTTC
CDR3 protein: CSARALREGGQETQYF

clone size: NA
D gene: NA
V gene: TRBV20-1
J gene: TRBJ2-5
CDR3 DNA: TGCAGTGCTAGACCGGCAGGGAAAGAGACCCAGTACTTC
CDR3 protein: CSARPAGKETQYF

clone size: NA
D gene: TRBD2
V gene: TRBV7-9
J gene: TRBJ2-1
CDR3 DNA: TGTGCCAGCAGCTCCACCCAACTAGCGGGGGGAAATGAGCAGTTCTTC
CDR3 protein: CASSSTQLAGGNEQFF

clone size: once
D gene: NA
V gene: TRBV7-2
J gene: TRBJ1-6
CDR3 DNA: TGTGCCAGCAGCTTAGGATGGGGTTCACCCCTCCACTTT
CDR3 protein: CASSLGWGSPLHF

clone size: NA
D gene: NA
V gene: TRBV12-3/TRBV12-4
J gene: TRBJ2-3
CDR3 DNA: TGTGCCAGCAGTTCGACGGCCTCCATGCAGTATTTT
CDR3 protein: CASSSTASMQYF

clone size: NA
D gene: TRBD2
V gene: TRBV28
J gene: TRBJ2-2
CDR3 DNA: TGTGCCGGAGCGGGACGGATCAATCGGGCGGAGCTGTTTTTT
CDR3 protein: CAGAGRINRAELFF

clone size: NA
D gene: TRBD2
V gene: TRBV3-1
J gene: TRBJ2-7
CDR3 DNA: TGTGCCAGCAGCCCCCAGCGGGGGTCCTACGAGCAGTACTTC
CDR3 protein: CASSPQRGSYEQYF

clone size: NA
D gene: NA
V gene: TRBV30
J gene: TRBJ1-5
CDR3 DNA: TGTGCCTGGAGTGAGGGAGAAAGGAGCAATCAGCCCCAGCATTTT
CDR3 protein: CAWSEGERSNQPQHF

clone size: NA
D gene: NA
V gene: TRBV18
J gene: TRBJ1-4
CDR3 DNA: TGTGCCAGCTCACCACCGGCGAACGAAAAACTGTTTTTT
CDR3 protein: CASSPPANEKLFF

clone size: NA
D gene: NA
V gene: TRBV6-5
J gene: TRBJ2-3
CDR3 DNA: TGTGCCAGCAGTTACTCGGGAGTTGCGGGACTCACAGATACGCAGTATTTT
CDR3 protein: CASSYSGVAGLTDTQYF

clone size: NA
D gene: NA
V gene: TRBV2
J gene: TRBJ2-7
CDR3 DNA: TGTGCCAGCAGTAGACAGCGAATTCCCGACTACGAGCAGTACTTC
CDR3 protein: CASSRQRIPDYEQYF

clone size: NA
D gene: TRBD2
V gene: TRBV20-1
J gene: TRBJ2-3
CDR3 DNA: TGCAGTGCCAAAACGGGACTAGCGGAGAGCACAGATACGCAGTATTTT
CDR3 protein: CSAKTGLAESTDTQYF

clone size: NA
D gene: TRBD1
V gene: TRBV25-1
J gene: TRBJ1-1
CDR3 DNA: TGTGCCAGCAGTGCCAGGGGGCGCGACACTGAAGCTTTCTTT
CDR3 protein: CASSARGRDTEAFF

clone size: NA
D gene: NA
V gene: TRBV12-3/TRBV12-4
J gene: TRBJ1-2
CDR3 DNA: TGTGCCAGCAGTTTCGCGCCCAGCCTTGGAGGCTACACCTTC
CDR3 protein: CASSFAPSLGGYTF

clone size: NA
D gene: TRBD2
V gene: TRBV12-3/TRBV12-4
J gene: TRBJ2-3
CDR3 DNA: TGTGCCAGCAGTCTAGCGGGGGGCACCACAGATACGCAGTATTTT
CDR3 protein: CASSLAGGTTDTQYF

clone size: once
D gene: TRBD1
V gene: TRBV20-1
J gene: TRBJ2-3
CDR3 DNA: TGCAGTGCCAAGACAGGGGGCTTGAATACGCAGTATTTT
CDR3 protein: CSAKTGGLNTQYF

clone size: NA
D gene: TRBD2
V gene: TRBV20-1
J gene: TRBJ2-1
CDR3 DNA: TGCAGTGCTAGATCTAGCGGGAGGAACAATGAGCAGTTCTTC
CDR3 protein: CSARSSGRNNEQFF

clone size: NA
D gene: NA
V gene: TRBV12-3/TRBV12-4
J gene: TRBJ1-2
CDR3 DNA: TGTGCCAGCAGTTTTCCAACAGAGGCCTATGGCTACACCTTC
CDR3 protein: CASSFPTEAYGYTF

clone size: NA
D gene: NA
V gene: TRBV5-1
J gene: TRBJ2-3
CDR3 DNA: TGCGCCAGCAGCCCTGGGGGGCAGATAGATACGCAGTATTTT
CDR3 protein: CASSPGGQIDTQYF

clone size: NA
D gene: TRBD1
V gene: TRBV4-1
J gene: TRBJ1-5
CDR3 DNA: TGCGCCAGCAGCCAAGAGGGCAGGGGGATGGGTCAGCCCCAGCATTTT
CDR3 protein: CASSQEGRGMGQPQHF

clone size: NA
D gene: NA
V gene: TRBV9
J gene: TRBJ1-3
CDR3 DNA: TGTGCCAGCAGCCTTGTGGGGGACGCTGAGACCATATATTTT
CDR3 protein: CASSLVGDAETIYF

clone size: NA
D gene: NA
V gene: TRBV29-1
J gene: TRBJ1-5
CDR3 DNA: TGCAGCGTTGCACAGGGTGGCAATCAGCCCCAGCATTTT
CDR3 protein: CSVAQGGNQPQHF

clone size: once
D gene: NA
V gene: TRBV20-1
J gene: TRBJ1-1
CDR3 DNA: TGCAGTGCTAGTTTTGGGAGCTATAATTCGTGGGGGACTGAAGCTTTCTTT
CDR3 protein: CSASFGSYNSWGTEAFF

clone size: NA
D gene: NA
V gene: TRBV7-2
J gene: TRBJ1-1
CDR3 DNA: TGTGCCAGCAGCGCCGTTATGAACACTGAAGCTTTCTTT
CDR3 protein: CASSAVMNTEAFF

clone size: NA
D gene: TRBD1
V gene: TRBV25-1
J gene: TRBJ2-5
CDR3 DNA: TGTGCCAGCAGGGACCACAGGGGCCAAGAGACCCAGTACTTC
CDR3 protein: CASRDHRGQETQYF

clone size: NA
D gene: NA
V gene: TRBV20-1
J gene: TRBJ2-3
CDR3 DNA: TGCAGTGCTAGCAGTCCGGGGGGCGGCACAGATACGCAGTATTTT
CDR3 protein: CSASSPGGGTDTQYF

clone size: NA
D gene: TRBD1
V gene: TRBV12-3/TRBV12-4
J gene: TRBJ1-1
CDR3 DNA: TGTGCCAGCAGGAGGACAGGGAAGGCTGAAGCTTTCTTT
CDR3 protein: CASRRTGKAEAFF

clone size: NA
D gene: TRBD2
V gene: TRBV29-1
J gene: TRBJ2-7
CDR3 DNA: TGCAGTGGTGGGGCGGGGGCCTACGAGCAGTACTTC
CDR3 protein: CSGGAGAYEQYF

clone size: NA
D gene: NA
V gene: TRBV3-1
J gene: TRBJ2-5
CDR3 DNA: TGTGCCAGCAGCCAAGATAACCGGGGCCAAGAGACCCAGTACTTC
CDR3 protein: CASSQDNRGQETQYF

clone size: NA
D gene: NA
V gene: TRBV24-1
J gene: TRBJ2-3
CDR3 DNA: TGTGCCACCAGTGAGAGGTCAGCGGGTACGCAGTATTTT
CDR3 protein: CATSERSAGTQYF

clone size: NA
D gene: NA
V gene: TRBV27
J gene: TRBJ2-6
CDR3 DNA: TGTGCCAGCACGAGGACACCCGGGGCCAACGTCCTGACTTTC
CDR3 protein: CASTRTPGANVLTF

clone size: NA
D gene: NA
V gene: TRBV7-2
J gene: TRBJ1-5
CDR3 DNA: TGTGCCAGCAGCTTAGCTTACGGGGGAGGTCAGCCCCAGCATTTT
CDR3 protein: CASSLAYGGGQPQHF

clone size: NA
D gene: NA
V gene: TRBV27
J gene: TRBJ1-5
CDR3 DNA: TGTGCCAGCAGTATGTATCAGCCCCAGCATTTT
CDR3 protein: CASSMYQPQHF

clone size: NA
D gene: NA
V gene: TRBV7-3
J gene: TRBJ1-4
CDR3 DNA: TGTGCCAGCAGCTCCGCCGGGGGAACTAATGAAAAACTGTTTTTT
CDR3 protein: CASSSAGGTNEKLFF

clone size: NA
D gene: NA
V gene: TRBV3-1
J gene: TRBJ2-3
CDR3 DNA: TGTGCCAGCAGCCCTGGGGGCAGTACGCAGTATTTT
CDR3 protein: CASSPGGSTQYF